Following are 23 T cell receptor beta chains from one sample sequenced in a study of glioma-infiltrating T cells. Using RNA template, CDR3s of TCR alpha and beta were amplified with iRepertoire arm-PCR. Via MiXCR, TCRdb re-called the multiplex PCR reads, giving one row per CDR3 protein. Of approximately 400,000 distinct CDR3 sequences listed, 35% to 45% are singletons. Material: glioma tissue, nonneoplastic brain tissue, or PBMCs (not recorded which). The receptors come from a human donor with low-grade glioma or glioblastoma, undergoing nonglioma brain surgery, or in good health (not recorded which).

For this clonotype: This could be a read error, since a much larger clone is one nucleotide away. The gene calls are TRBV11-2 and TRBJ1-1; D call uncertain. CDR1 is SGHAT, CDR2 FQNNGV, per germline. The CDR3 consists of 13 residues. CDR3 sequence: CASSSQWNNEAFF. DNA of the CDR3: TGTGCCAGCAGCTCCCAGTGGAACAATGAAGCTTTCTTT.

This clonotype was counted between two and nine times. V gene TRBV12-3 or TRBV12-4 combines with J gene TRBJ1-2; 9 bases fit TRBD1. This CDR3 spans 14 amino acids. V trimming: 3 bases; J trimming: 5 bases; junction bases outside the gene matches: 4. This chain's CDR3 is CASSFTGGQYGYTF. Written as DNA, the CDR3 is TGTGCCAGCAGTTTCACAGGGGGCCAATATGGCTACACCTTC.

The table lists this clonotype with a count of one. A much larger clone lies one base from this, so it may be a read error. The DNA of the CDR3 is TGTGCCACCAGCAGAGGGGTTTCTGACTATGGCAACACCTTC. Translation gives CATSRGVSDYGNTF. The chain uses TRBV15 and TRBJ1-2; D uncertain. The germline CDR1 and CDR2 sequences are LNHNV and YYDKDF (reference sequence). The CDR3 length is 14 residues.

V usage is TRBV4-2 and J usage is TRBJ2-5; 9 bases agree with TRBD2. The CDR3 is made up of 15 amino acids. CDR1 and CDR2 (germline): LGHNA, YNFKEQ. Trimming cost V 1 base and J 3 bases; bases outside gene matches: 3. This chain's CDR3 is CASSQGGLAEETQYF. In DNA form, the CDR3 reads TGTGCCAGCAGCCAAGGGGGACTAGCTGAAGAGACCCAGTACTTC.

The chain carries TRBV7-2 and TRBJ2-2, with D perhaps assigned TRBD1 or TRBD2 (5 bases each). CDR3 length equals 14 residues. Germline CDR1 and CDR2: SGHTA and FQGNSA. The V end lost 5 bases, the J end lost 8 bases, and 15 bases lay between the germline ends. CDR3 sequence: CASSAGDGRGELFF. The CDR3 DNA reads as TGTGCCAGCAGCGCTGGGGACGGTCGGGGGGAGCTGTTTTTT.

Ten or more counts support this clonotype. The genes are TRBV6-1 and TRBJ1-4; D not certain. The length of the CDR3 is 14 residues. Germline V gives CDR1 MNHNS, CDR2 SASEGT. The V end lost 5 bases, the J end lost 7 bases, and 14 bases lay between the germline ends. The CDR3 protein is CASSLVLDGEKLFF. CDR3 DNA: TGTGCCAGCAGTTTGGTCCTAGACGGTGAAAAACTGTTTTTT.

The rearrangement links TRBV4-1 to TRBJ2-1; 7 bases are shared with TRBD2. The germline V gene encodes CDR1 MGHRA and CDR2 YSYEKL. This CDR3 spans 17 amino acids. V lost 3 bases to trimming and J lost 7 bases; unmatched junction nucleotides: 15. This CDR3 reads CASSHRTGEAGWNEQFF. CDR3 nucleotide sequence: TGCGCCAGCAGCCACCGCACGGGGGAAGCGGGATGGAATGAGCAGTTCTTC.

This clonotype was picked up many times. V gene TRBV6-2 or TRBV6-3 combines with J gene TRBJ2-3; 11 positions agree with TRBD2. The CDR3 consists of 21 residues. The V gene's germline CDR1 is MNHEY and CDR2 SVGEGT. The J segment lost 0 bases and the V segment lost 2 bases, leaving 16 bases of the junction unmatched. The CDR3 nucleotides are TGTGCCAGCAGTTACCTCTGGCAGGGCAGGCTAGCGGGAGGCAGCACAGATACGCAGTATTTT. It codes for CASSYLWQGRLAGGSTDTQYF.

Notes on this clonotype: This CDR3 is missing its conserved last phenylalanine or tryptophan, likely due to a read error. The V gene is TRBV20-1, the J gene TRBJ2-7; 11 bases match TRBD2. V shed 6 bases, J shed 7 bases, and the junction held 17 bases outside the gene matches. CDR1 is DFQATT, CDR2 SNEGSKA, per germline (reference sequence). CDR3 length: 16 residues. The chain's CDR3 is CSAERLAGLPPREQYI. The CDR3 DNA is TGCAGTGCAGAAAGACTAGCGGGACTCCCCCCACGGGAGCAGTACATC.

This clonotype was seen more than once but under ten times. Given the absence of the conserved phenylalanine or tryptophan at the CDR3 end, a read error is likely. The chain is built from TRBV6-1 and TRBJ2-1; TRBD2 agrees at 7 bases. Per germline, CDR1 MNHNS and CDR2 SASEGT. This CDR3 contains 16 residues. The ends lost 7 bases at V and 0 bases at J; junction bases unmatched: 9. The CDR3, as DNA: TGTGCCAGCATCCCGGCGGGAGCTTACTCCTACAATGAGCAGTTCTTA. This translates into CASIPAGAYSYNEQFL.

The chain combines TRBV19 with TRBJ1-5; 8 bases match TRBD1. This CDR3 comprises 19 residues. Germline loops: CDR1 LNHDA, CDR2 SQIVND (reference sequence). With V trimmed by 6 bases and J by 3 bases, 19 bases remained unmatched. DNA of the CDR3: TGTGCCAGTAGCTCGGGACAGGCCTCCCCGTGGGGGTTCAATCAGCCCCAGCATTTT. Its protein product is CASSSGQASPWGFNQPQHF.

As for this clonotype: A read error may be the cause here, since a much bigger clone is one base away. The J gene is TRBJ2-7, the V gene TRBV20-1; the D gene is possibly TRBD2 (6 bases). CDR1 and CDR2 from the germline V gene are DFQATT and SNEGSKA (reference sequence). Trimming cost V 6 bases and J 2 bases, with 14 bases left between them. The CDR3 totals 13 residues. The CDR3 sequence: CSADTGGAYEQYF. The CDR3 nucleotides are TGCAGTGCGGATACCGGGGGTGCCTACGAGCAGTACTTC.

The genes are TRBV29-1 and TRBJ2-5; perhaps TRBD2 as D (6 bases). Germline assignment: CDR1 SQVTM and CDR2 ANQGSEA. Trimming cost V 4 bases and J 4 bases, with 10 bases left between them. The CDR3 totals 12 residues. This CDR3 is CSVGTTAETQYF. CDR3 in DNA: TGCAGCGTTGGGACTACAGCAGAGACCCAGTACTTC.

This clonotype was seen a handful of times. This chain uses TRBV27 with TRBJ2-7; 8 bases are a match to TRBD2. Germline CDR1 MNHEY, CDR2 SMNVEV (reference sequence). This CDR3 spans 17 amino acids. Trimming took 4 bases from V and 3 from J; bases not matched to a gene: 14. The CDR3 sequence is CASSSGGLAGSLYEQYF. DNA of the CDR3: TGTGCCAGCAGTTCCGGCGGACTAGCAGGATCCCTCTACGAGCAGTACTTC.

The rearrangement joins TRBV20-1 to TRBJ2-1; 7 nucleotides match TRBD2. Per the germline V gene, CDR1 is DFQATT and CDR2 is SNEGSKA (reference sequence). Germline trimming cut 0 bases from V and 7 bases from J; bases unmatched to any gene: 6. The CDR3 contains 14 residues. CDR3 in DNA: TGCAGTGCTAGAGATGTCGGGAGGCGGAATGAGCAGTTCTTC. It specifies CSARDVGRRNEQFF.

This clonotype was observed many times. The chain couples TRBV2 to TRBJ1-1; unclear D gene. The CDR3 runs 12 residues. The germline gives CDR1 SNHLY, CDR2 FYNNEI. Between the trimmed V and J ends, which lost 5 bases and 6 bases, there was a span of 10 bases. CDR3 in amino acids: CASSPPGAEAFF. The CDR3 region has the DNA TGTGCCAGCAGTCCACCGGGAGCTGAAGCTTTCTTT.

This clonotype was detected many times. The chain carries TRBV28 and TRBJ2-3; 8 positions agree with TRBD1. With 6 bases clipped from V and 4 bases from J, the junction kept 3 bases outside the gene matches. The CDR3 sequence is 13 residues long. Germline CDR1 reads MDHEN; CDR2 reads SYDVKM. The CDR3 sequence: CASRDRGPDTQYF. Here the CDR3 DNA reads TGTGCCAGCAGAGACAGGGGTCCAGATACGCAGTATTTT.

V and J are TRBV4-3 and TRBJ1-1; maybe TRBD1 (5 bases). The germline V gene has CDR1 LGHNA and CDR2 YSLEER. V lost 0 bases, J lost 3 bases, and 11 bases lay in between. This CDR3 is built from 15 residues. This chain's CDR3 is CASSQDRGSDTEAFF. The CDR3 bases are TGCGCCAGCAGCCAAGATCGGGGCTCGGACACTGAAGCTTTCTTT.

This clonotype appeared a few times. This chain joins TRBV25-1 and TRBJ2-1; TRBD1 agrees at 9 bases. The CDR3 spans 18 residues. V lost 2 bases and J lost 6; bases outside the gene matches: 14. Germline values: CDR1 MGHDK, CDR2 SYGVNS. CDR3 region: CASSEGWSLDRGGNEQFF. As DNA, the CDR3 is TGTGCCAGCAGTGAAGGTTGGTCCCTGGACAGGGGAGGCAATGAGCAGTTCTTC.

Note on this clonotype: This may be a read error, as it is one base from a much larger clone. No conserved phenylalanine or tryptophan is present at the end of the CDR3, so a read error is the likely explanation. This chain joins TRBV28 and TRBJ2-7, with D hard to call. The V gene's germline CDR1 is MDHEN and CDR2 SYDVKM. The V end was cut by 4 bases, the J end by 4 bases, with 17 bases between. There are 15 residues in the CDR3. The CDR3: CASSSRTAPRYEQYL. Here the CDR3 DNA reads TGTGCCAGCAGTTCCCGGACCGCCCCCAGGTACGAGCAGTACCTC.

As regards this clonotype: A much larger clonotype is one base distant, so this may be a read error. The genes are TRBV27 and TRBJ2-1; a weak D match, TRBD2 (6 bases). Germline CDR1 is MNHEY and CDR2 is SMNVEV (reference sequence). This CDR3 is built from 15 residues. The CDR3 DNA sequence: TGTGCCATCAGTTTCCTCGGGAGTCTGTACAATGAGCAGTTCTTC. Amino acid sequence: CAISFLGSLYNEQFF.

About this clonotype itself: This could be a read error, since a much larger clone is one nucleotide away. The rearrangement joins TRBV6-1 to TRBJ2-1; TRBD2 matches 9 bases. Germline lookup yields CDR1 MNHNS and CDR2 SASEGT. The CDR3 length is 15 residues. V shed 7 bases and J 9 bases; nucleotides not matched to a gene: 13. CDR3 sequence: CASTIRASGTAEQFF. As DNA, the CDR3 is TGTGCCAGCACAATTCGGGCTAGCGGGACTGCTGAGCAGTTCTTC.

In regard to this clonotype: One end of the junction does not line up with germline, which may come from a read error. The chain is built from TRBV20-1 and TRBJ2-5, with TRBD2 matching 8 bases. The CDR3 runs to 15 residues. Germline V CDR1 and CDR2: DFQATT, SNEGSKA (reference sequence). The CDR3 region is CSARDPGLGQETRYF. The CDR3 DNA reads as TGCAGTGCTAGAGATCCGGGACTAGGGCAAGAGACCCGGTACTTC.